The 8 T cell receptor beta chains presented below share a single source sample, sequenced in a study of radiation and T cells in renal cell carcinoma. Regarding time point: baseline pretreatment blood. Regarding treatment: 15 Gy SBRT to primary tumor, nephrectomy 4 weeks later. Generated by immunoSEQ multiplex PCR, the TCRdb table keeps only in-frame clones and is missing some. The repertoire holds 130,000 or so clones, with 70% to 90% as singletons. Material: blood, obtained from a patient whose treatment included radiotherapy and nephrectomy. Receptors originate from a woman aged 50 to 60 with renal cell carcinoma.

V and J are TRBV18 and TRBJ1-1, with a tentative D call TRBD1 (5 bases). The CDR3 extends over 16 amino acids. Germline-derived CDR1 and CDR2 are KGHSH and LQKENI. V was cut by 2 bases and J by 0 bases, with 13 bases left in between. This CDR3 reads CASSPEWGGLNTEAFF. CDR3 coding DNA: TGTGCCAGCTCACCAGAGTGGGGGGGATTGAACACTGAAGCTTTCTTT.

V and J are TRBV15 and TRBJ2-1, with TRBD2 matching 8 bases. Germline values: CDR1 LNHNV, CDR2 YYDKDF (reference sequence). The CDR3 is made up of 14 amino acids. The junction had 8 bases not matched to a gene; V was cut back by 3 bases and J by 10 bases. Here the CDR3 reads CATSRVREGKEQFF. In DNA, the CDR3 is TGTGCCACCAGCAGGGTCCGGGAGGGCAAGGAGCAGTTCTTC.

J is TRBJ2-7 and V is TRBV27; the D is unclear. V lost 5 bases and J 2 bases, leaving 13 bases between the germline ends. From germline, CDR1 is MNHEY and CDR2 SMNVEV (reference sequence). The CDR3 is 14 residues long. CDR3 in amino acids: CASSLQILAYEQYF. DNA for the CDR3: TGTGCCAGCAGTCTCCAAATTCTCGCCTACGAGCAGTACTTC.

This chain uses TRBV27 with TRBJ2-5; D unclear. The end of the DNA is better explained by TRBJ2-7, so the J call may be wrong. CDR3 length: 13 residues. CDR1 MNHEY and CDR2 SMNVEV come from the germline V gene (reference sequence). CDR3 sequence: CASSLPNSYEQYF. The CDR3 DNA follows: TGTGCCAGCAGTTTACCCAACTCCTACGAGCAGTACTTC.

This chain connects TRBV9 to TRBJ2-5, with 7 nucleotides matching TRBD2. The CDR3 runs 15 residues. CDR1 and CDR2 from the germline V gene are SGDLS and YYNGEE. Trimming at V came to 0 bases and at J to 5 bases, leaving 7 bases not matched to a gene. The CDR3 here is CASSVESSGAETQYF. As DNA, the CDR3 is TGTGCCAGCAGCGTAGAATCCAGCGGGGCGGAGACCCAGTACTTC. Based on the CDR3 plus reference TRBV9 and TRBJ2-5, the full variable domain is DSGVTQTPKHLITATGQRVTLRCSPRSGDLSVYWYQQSLDQGLQFLIQYYNGEERAKGNILERFSAQQFPDLHSELNLSSLELGDSALYFCASSVESSGAETQYFGPGTRLLVL.

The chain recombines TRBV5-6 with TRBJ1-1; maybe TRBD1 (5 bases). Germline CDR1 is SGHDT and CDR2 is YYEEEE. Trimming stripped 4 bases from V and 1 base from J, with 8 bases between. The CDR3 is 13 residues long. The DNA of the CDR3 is TGTGCCAGCAGCCCCAGGGCGAACACTGAAGCTTTCTTT. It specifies CASSPRANTEAFF.

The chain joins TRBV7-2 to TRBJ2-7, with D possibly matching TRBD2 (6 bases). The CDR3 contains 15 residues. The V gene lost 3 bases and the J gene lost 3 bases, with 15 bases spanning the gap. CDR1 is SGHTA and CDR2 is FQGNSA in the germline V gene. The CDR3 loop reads CASSFREISGYEQYF. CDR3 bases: TGTGCCAGCAGCTTTCGGGAGATAAGTGGCTACGAGCAGTACTTC.

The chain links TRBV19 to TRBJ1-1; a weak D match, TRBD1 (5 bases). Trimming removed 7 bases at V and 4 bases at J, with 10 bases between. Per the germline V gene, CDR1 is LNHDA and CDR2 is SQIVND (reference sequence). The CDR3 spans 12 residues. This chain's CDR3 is CASIGGGTEAFF. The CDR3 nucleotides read TGTGCCAGTATCGGGGGTGGCACTGAAGCTTTCTTT.